Sequencing of this T cell receptor (beta chain) was carried out in a study of T cells after posttransplantation cyclophosphamide. The CDR3 spans 16 residues. V was clipped by 7 bases and J by 0 bases; unmatched bases: 9. Germline CDR1 is MDHEN and CDR2 is SYDVKM. As to this clone: Antigen: not known.

Profiling relied on immunoSEQ multiplex PCR, and the TCRdb table lists in-frame clones only, not all of them. The sample includes about 28,000 clones, 86% seen only once; the top ten take 3% to 4%. General observations from the study: TRB clonality was highly associated with recipient CMV seropositivity and reactivation. Blood and skin or GI T cell repertoires showed limited TRB overlap.

Sequenced: PBMCs. This receptor was taken from a man aged 50-59 years. This chain uses TRBV28 with TRBJ1-3, with 7 bases identical to TRBD1. This CDR3 is CASTAWTGRSGNTIYF. Written as DNA, the CDR3 is TGTGCCAGCACCGCCTGGACAGGTCGCTCTGGAAACACCATATATTTT.